Presented here are 25 T cell receptor beta chains from one specimen sequenced in a study of T cells in Graves' hyperthyroidism and ophthalmopathy (dated by TCRdb to about 2019). The library was obtained by multiplex PCR. The instrument was an Illumina HiSeq 2000. The TCR beta CDR3 regions were amplified from the RNA transcripts. A first-round RT-PCR of the TCR CDR3 used the HTBI primer set with the Qiagen OneStep RT-PCR kit. The public sequencing data were trimmed at Q25 with fastp and processed into clonotypes with MiXCR by TCRdb, which kept only in-frame beta chains. For every CDR3 protein sequence, its rows merge into one entry that carries the most common genes and DNA. The sample includes about 720,000 distinct CDR3 sequences, with around a sixth observed a single time. The ten most abundant clones make up approximately 15% of the sample. The specimen was blood. The receptors derive from a woman aged 45-65 years with Graves' hyperthyroidism that later progressed to Graves' ophthalmopathy.

This clonotype was seen only a few times. This rearrangement joins TRBV5-6 to TRBJ1-3; 7 nucleotides agree with TRBD1. Losses at the gene ends were 1 base for V and 0 bases for J; bases not matched to a gene: 7. This CDR3 has 17 amino acids. The germline gives CDR1 SGHDT, CDR2 YYEEEE. The CDR3: CASSLKTGPSSGNTIYF. Written as DNA, the CDR3 is TGTGCCAGCAGCTTGAAGACAGGGCCTAGCTCTGGAAACACCATATATTTT.

This clonotype was detected many times. The chain has TRBV20-1 and TRBJ1-5; 7 nucleotides match TRBD1. The CDR3 has 11 residues. The junction had 10 bases not matched to a gene; V was cut back by 5 bases and J by 15 bases. CDR1 is DFQATT, CDR2 SNEGSKA, per germline (reference sequence). For the CDR3, the DNA is TGCAGTGCTCGGGGACAGATAAAATGGCATTTT. It yields the protein CSARGQIKWHF.

This clonotype was observed many times. The chain employs TRBV18 and TRBJ1-1; D is perhaps TRBD1 (5 bases). V dropped 3 bases and J dropped 5 bases, with 13 bases sitting between them. The CDR3 has 14 amino acids. Germline-derived CDR1 and CDR2 are KGHSH and LQKENI. This chain's CDR3 is CASSPKGGGTEAFF. The CDR3 nucleotides read TGTGCCAGCTCACCTAAGGGCGGGGGTACTGAAGCTTTCTTT.

This clonotype came up a few times. The chain is built from TRBV7-9 and TRBJ1-1; 12 nucleotides align to TRBD1. The CDR3 extends over 15 amino acids. Germline CDR1 reads SEHNR; CDR2 reads FQNEAQ (reference sequence). V shed 5 bases and J 6 bases; nucleotides not matched to a gene: 7. The CDR3 DNA follows: TGTGCCAGCAGCGTGGGGACAGGGGGCTGGCCTGAAGCTTTCTTT. This encodes CASSVGTGGWPEAFF.

The chain recombines TRBV15 with TRBJ2-1; D is unclear. Germline assignment: CDR1 LNHNV and CDR2 YYDKDF (reference sequence). V was shortened by 8 bases and J by 3 bases, with 11 bases between the two germline ends. CDR3 size: 13 residues. In nucleotides, the CDR3 is TGTGCCACCGGAGCAGCGAACTACAATGAGCAGTTCTTC. The encoded protein is CATGAANYNEQFF.

This clonotype was seen many times. This chain links TRBV3-1 with TRBJ1-2; TRBD1 aligns across 8 bases. V shed 4 bases and J 4 bases; nucleotides not matched to a gene: 5. Germline V gene sequence: CDR1 LGHDT, CDR2 YNNKEL (reference sequence). The CDR3 length is 14 residues. CDR3: CASSPTGEFYGYTF. DNA of the CDR3: TGTGCCAGCAGCCCGACAGGGGAATTCTATGGCTACACCTTC.

In its sample, this clonotype was seen a few times. The chain carries TRBV29-1 and TRBJ2-7; a weak D match, TRBD1 (5 bases). The V and J ends lost 6 bases and 0 bases respectively, with 12 bases between them. Germline assignment: CDR1 SQVTM and CDR2 ANQGSEA. The CDR3 is made up of 13 amino acids. The CDR3 region has the DNA TGCAGCGTCTCGGCAGGGATCTCCTACGAGCAGTACTTC. Amino acid sequence: CSVSAGISYEQYF.

The table lists this clonotype with a few counts. The chain uses TRBV30 and TRBJ2-7; tentatively, D is TRBD2 (6 bases). V lost 0 bases and J lost 2, with 11 bases in between. CDR3 length: 14 amino acids. Germline V gene data show CDR1 as GTSNPN and CDR2 as SVGIG (reference sequence). The CDR3 DNA reads TGTGCCTGGAGTGTTCCTCCGGGGGCCTACGAGCAGTACTTC. Translation: CAWSVPPGAYEQYF.

The genes are TRBV20-1 and TRBJ2-3; D possibly matches TRBD1 or TRBD2 (6 bases each). CDR3 length equals 15 residues. V lost 0 bases and J 0 bases, leaving 10 bases between the germline ends. In germline, CDR1 is DFQATT, CDR2 SNEGSKA (reference sequence). CDR3 region: CSAREWGASTDTQYF. For the CDR3, the DNA is TGCAGTGCTAGAGAGTGGGGGGCTAGCACAGATACGCAGTATTTT.

This chain joins TRBV7-2 and TRBJ1-5, with TRBD1 as a possible D gene (6 bases). Trimming removed 1 base at V and 6 bases at J, with 16 bases between. The germline gives CDR1 SGHTA, CDR2 FQGNSA. CDR3 size: 16 residues. The CDR3 loop is CASSLEGRVGGQPQHF. In DNA form, the CDR3 reads TGTGCCAGCAGCTTAGAGGGCAGGGTAGGGGGTCAGCCCCAGCATTTT.

This clonotype was counted a few times. The rearrangement uses TRBV11-2 and TRBJ2-6; 8 nucleotides align to TRBD2. Germline lookup yields CDR1 SGHAT and CDR2 FQNNGV. The CDR3 is 19 residues long. The V segment lost 5 bases and the J segment 1 base; nucleotides outside the gene matches: 13. The CDR3 region has the DNA TGTGCCAGCAGCCTAACGGGGGGGCGAAGTGGATCTGGGGCCAACGTCCTGACTTTC. Its protein is CASSLTGGRSGSGANVLTF.

This clonotype was recorded at least ten times. The genes are TRBV30 and TRBJ1-2, with 7 bases matching TRBD1. Germline CDR1 is GTSNPN and CDR2 is SVGIG (reference sequence). Trimming removed 0 bases from V and 2 bases from J; junction bases left unmatched: 6. The CDR3 has 15 amino acids. CDR3 residues: CAWSVRTGFNYGYTF. The CDR3, as DNA: TGTGCCTGGAGTGTAAGGACAGGTTTCAACTATGGCTACACCTTC. The full variable domain, its missing parts supplied by reference TRBV30 and TRBJ1-2, is SQTIHQWPATLVQPVGSPLSLECTVEGTSNPNLYWYRQAAGRGLQLLFYSVGIGQISSEVPQNLSASRPQDRQFILSSKKLLLSDSGFYLCAWSVRTGFNYGYTFGSGTRLTVV.

At least ten counts were recorded for this clonotype. This rearrangement joins TRBV20-1 to TRBJ1-1, with 9 bases fitting TRBD1. V lost 3 bases to trimming and J lost 0 bases; unmatched junction nucleotides: 5. Germline lookup yields CDR1 DFQATT and CDR2 SNEGSKA (reference sequence). The CDR3 runs 15 residues. CDR3 nucleotide sequence: TGCAGTGCTAGCAACAGGGGGCGCGTGAACACTGAAGCTTTCTTT. Translation: CSASNRGRVNTEAFF.

This clonotype was observed a few times. This chain joins TRBV11-2 and TRBJ1-2; 7 bases match TRBD1. This CDR3 is 15 amino acids long. V gave up 0 bases and J gave up 7 bases; unmatched junction bases: 8. CDR1 SGHAT and CDR2 FQNNGV come from the germline V gene. DNA of the CDR3: TGTGCCAGCAGCTTAGATCCAGGGGGGGCCCGTGGCTACACCTTC. Its translation: CASSLDPGGARGYTF.

This clonotype appeared many times. The V call is TRBV7-8, the J call TRBJ2-3; D gene ambiguous. V shed 5 bases and J shed 1 base, with 10 bases lying between them. CDR1 is SGHVS and CDR2 is FQNEAQ in the germline V gene. This CDR3 region has 14 residues. CDR3 sequence (DNA): TGTGCCAGCAGCCTTAGAGACGGCACAGATACGCAGTATTTT. Protein: CASSLRDGTDTQYF.

This clonotype showed up just a few times. The chain employs TRBV7-3 and TRBJ1-6; TRBD1 matches at 10 bases. The CDR3 loop spans 16 amino acids. V trimming: 2 bases; J trimming: 5 bases; junction bases outside the gene matches: 3. CDR1 is SGHTA and CDR2 is FQGTGA in the germline V gene. CDR3 amino acids: CASSLGGTGDNSPLHF. CDR3 nucleotide sequence: TGTGCCAGCAGCTTAGGGGGGACAGGGGATAATTCACCCCTCCACTTT.

This clonotype was seen more than once but under ten times. A much larger clone differs from this one at a single base, so this may be a read error. V usage is TRBV2 and J usage is TRBJ1-5, with D possibly TRBD1 on 5 matching bases. Germline V lookup: CDR1 SNHLY, CDR2 FYNNEI. The length of the CDR3 is 15 residues. Trimming pared 3 bases from V and 5 bases from J, leaving 14 bases between. CDR3 sequence reads: CASSDSRRGDQPQHF. DNA of the CDR3: TGTGCCAGCAGTGACTCCCGGCGGGGGGATCAGCCCCAGCATTTT.

This clonotype was counted ten times or more. The chain employs TRBV6-1 and TRBJ1-1; D is undetermined. In germline, CDR1 is MNHNS, CDR2 SASEGT. The CDR3 runs 13 residues. The ends were cut back, 4 bases at V and 0 bases at J, with 6 bases in the middle. CDR3 in amino acids: CASSATMNTEAFF. DNA of the CDR3: TGTGCCAGCAGTGCTACCATGAACACTGAAGCTTTCTTT.

This clonotype appeared many times. This chain uses TRBV7-2 with TRBJ1-3, with D possibly matching TRBD1 (5 bases). Germline V gives CDR1 SGHTA, CDR2 FQGNSA. CDR3 length equals 14 residues. The V end lost 3 bases, the J end lost 3 bases, and 9 bases lay between the germline ends. CDR3 nucleotides: TGTGCCAGCAGCTTGGGGGGAGGTGGAAACACCATATATTTT. Its translation: CASSLGGGGNTIYF.

The rearrangement links TRBV12-3 or TRBV12-4 to TRBJ1-4, with a weak D call TRBD1 (5 bases). The CDR3 is 13 residues long. V lost 7 bases and J lost 4, with 10 bases in between. The CDR3 sequence is CASTATDNEKLFF. CDR3 in DNA: TGTGCCAGCACCGCGACAGATAATGAAAAACTGTTTTTT.

In its sample, this clonotype was seen a few times. This chain connects TRBV30 to TRBJ2-7; 7 positions agree with TRBD1. The germline gives CDR1 GTSNPN, CDR2 SVGIG (reference sequence). V dropped 4 bases and J dropped 3; count of bases not matched to a gene: 0. The CDR3 runs 11 residues. CDR3 DNA: TGTGCCTGGACAGGGGGCTACGAGCAGTACTTC. Protein: CAWTGGYEQYF.

This clonotype was counted only a few times. CDR3 amino acids: CAISDPTETQETQYF. The CDR3 DNA reads as TGTGCCATCAGTGACCCAACAGAAACACAAGAGACCCAGTACTTC. This chain links TRBV10-3 with TRBJ2-5; no reliable D call. V was cut by 3 bases and J by 2 bases, with 13 bases left in between. This CDR3 comprises 15 residues. Germline CDR1 and CDR2: ENHRY and SYGVKD.

This clonotype came up a few times. The junction and the germline gene differ at one end; a read error may be behind it. This chain links TRBV5-5 with TRBJ2-3, with 7 bases identical to TRBD2. The CDR3 extends over 17 amino acids. Per the germline V gene, CDR1 is SGHKS and CDR2 is YYEKEE (reference sequence). This chain's CDR3 is CASSQDVGRGGGDTQYF. The CDR3 DNA sequence: TGCGCCAGCAGCCAAGACGTCGGCCGCGGCGGGGGAGATACGCAGTATTTT.

The chain employs TRBV30 and TRBJ1-6; 7 positions match TRBD1. Per germline, CDR1 GTSNPN and CDR2 SVGIG (reference sequence). Germline trimming cut 2 bases from V and 7 bases from J; bases unmatched to any gene: 8. CDR3 size: 15 residues. The CDR3 is CAWSPGDRKNSPLHF. For the CDR3, the DNA is TGTGCCTGGAGTCCCGGGGACAGAAAGAATTCACCCCTCCACTTT.

The rearrangement uses TRBV10-3 and TRBJ2-5; TRBD1 or TRBD2 may be the D gene (6 bases each). Looked up from germline, CDR1 is ENHRY and CDR2 is SYGVKD. V was pared by 4 bases and J by 2 bases, with 14 bases between. The CDR3 runs 15 residues. CDR3: CAISVGGANQETQYF. The CDR3 DNA sequence: TGTGCCATCAGTGTCGGGGGCGCTAATCAAGAGACCCAGTACTTC.